Reported below is one T cell receptor (beta chain). The data derive from a study of metastatic and nonmetastatic thyroid tumors. The CDR3 has 14 residues. V gave up 4 bases and J gave up 7 bases, with 11 bases separating them. The germline V gene has CDR1 LGHDT and CDR2 YNNKEL (reference sequence). Every patient underwent thyroid surgery untreated. Using MiXCR, TCRdb re-called clones from the PCR reads. The sample has fewer than 15,000 clones, around a quarter seen once; the top ten hold approximately 8%. The rearrangement uses TRBV3-1 and TRBJ1-6; D perhaps matches TRBD1 (5 bases). The sample comprised tumor tissue. The receptor was derived from a female donor with papillary thyroid cancer or a benign thyroid nodule (not recorded which). Some clones in this sample may be carry-over from other donors' samples. CDR3 loop: CASSPQSGNSPLHF. DNA of the CDR3: TGTGCCAGCAGCCCTCAGTCAGGGAATTCACCCCTCCACTTT.